Listed here are 14 T cell receptor beta chains from one sample, sequenced in a study of cytomegalovirus exposure and HLA in healthy donors. Both 60 Vbeta primers and 13 Jbeta primers went into the PCR. Generated by immunoSEQ multiplex PCR, the TCRdb table keeps only in-frame clones and is missing some. The sample lists 150,000 to 200,000 clones, roughly four fifths occurring once. The sample consisted of PBMCs. All receptors derive from a woman under 30 in good health and CMV-seronegative.

This rearrangement joins TRBV28 to TRBJ2-7; D not certain. The CDR3 contains 14 residues. Per germline, CDR1 MDHEN and CDR2 SYDVKM. Trimming left V 4 bases short and J 2 bases short, with 12 bases between. The CDR3 loop reads CASSSSGRTYEQYF. CDR3 bases: TGTGCCAGCAGTTCATCCGGCAGGACCTACGAGCAGTACTTC.

The chain combines TRBV12-5 with TRBJ2-3; D might be TRBD1 (6 bases). Germline assignment: CDR1 LGHNT and CDR2 FRNRAP. V was cut by 1 base and J by 0 bases, with 11 bases left in between. The CDR3 extends over 16 amino acids. CDR3 in DNA: TGTGCTAGTGGTTTGGGAGCGACAGGCAGCACAGATACGCAGTATTTT. Encoded protein: CASGLGATGSTDTQYF.

CDR3 region: CASSLGNREQFF. The DNA of the CDR3 is TGTGCCAGCAGCTTAGGGAACAGAGAGCAGTTCTTC. This chain connects TRBV11-3 to TRBJ2-1; D gene uncertain. The CDR3 is 12 amino acids. Trimming stripped 1 base from V and 10 bases from J, with 8 bases between. CDR1 SGHNT and CDR2 YENEEA come from the germline V gene.

The CDR3, as DNA: TGTGCCCCCGGGGCAGCGGGAGGGGTCAGCTCCTACAATGAGCAGTTCTTC. Translating it yields CAPGAAGGVSSYNEQFF. The J gene is TRBJ2-1, the V gene TRBV7-9; 10 bases map to TRBD2. From germline, CDR1 is SEHNR and CDR2 FQNEAQ (reference sequence). Trimming took 11 bases from V and 0 from J; bases not matched to a gene: 13. The length of the CDR3 is 17 residues. Looking up the rest from reference TRBV7-9 and TRBJ2-1 gives the full variable domain: DTGVSQNPRHKITKRGQNVTFRCDPISEHNRLYWYRQTLGQGPEFLTYFQNEAQLEKSRLLSDRFSAERPKGSFSTLEIQRTEQGDSAMYLCAPGAAGGVSSYNEQFFGPGTRLTVL.

V is TRBV6-1 and J is TRBJ2-1; D possibly corresponds to TRBD1 (5 bases). V dropped 3 bases and J dropped 3 bases, with 12 bases sitting between them. The CDR3 consists of 15 residues. Germline values: CDR1 MNHNS, CDR2 SASEGT. The CDR3 here is CASSEGWGSYNEQFF. For the CDR3, the DNA is TGTGCCAGCAGTGAGGGGTGGGGCAGCTACAATGAGCAGTTCTTC.

The rearrangement joins TRBV30 to TRBJ2-3, with 7 bases aligning to TRBD1. Germline V gives CDR1 GTSNPN, CDR2 SVGIG (reference sequence). Trimming removed 0 bases from V and 0 bases from J; junction bases left unmatched: 0. The CDR3 extends over 14 amino acids. CDR3 amino acids: CAWSVGQSTDTQYF. In nucleotides, the CDR3 is TGTGCCTGGAGTGTGGGACAGAGCACAGATACGCAGTATTTT.

The chain has TRBV28 and TRBJ2-1, with no clear D. V was shortened by 5 bases and J by 7 bases, with 9 bases between the two germline ends. The CDR3 has 12 amino acids. CDR1 is MDHEN, CDR2 SYDVKM, per germline. This CDR3 reads CASSPTRNEQFF. CDR3 DNA: TGTGCCAGCAGTCCAACGAGGAATGAGCAGTTCTTC. The full variable domain, with the rest looked up from reference TRBV28 and TRBJ2-1, is DVKVTQSSRYLVKRTGEKVFLECVQDMDHENMFWYRQDPGLGLRLIYFSYDVKMKEKGDIPEGYSVSREKKERFSLILESASTNQTSMYLCASSPTRNEQFFGPGTRLTVL.

The chain joins TRBV4-2 to TRBJ1-1; D possibly corresponds to TRBD1 (6 bases). Trimming shortened V by 3 bases and J by 5 bases, and 19 bases separated the two germline ends. Germline V gene sequence: CDR1 LGHNA, CDR2 YNFKEQ. CDR3 size: 16 residues. The CDR3 region has the DNA TGTGCCAGCAGCCACCTAAAGGGGGATCTGGGGACTGAAGCTTTCTTT. Protein sequence: CASSHLKGDLGTEAFF.

J is TRBJ2-5 and V is TRBV27; 16 positions match TRBD2. Germline V gene sequence: CDR1 MNHEY, CDR2 SMNVEV (reference sequence). J was trimmed by 5 bases and V by 3 bases; bases with no gene match: 12. This CDR3 comprises 19 residues. CDR3 nucleotides: TGTGCCAGCAGTTTCTTGGGACTAGCGGGAGGGGCGAGGGGGGAGACCCAGTACTTC. This gives the protein CASSFLGLAGGARGETQYF.

This chain joins TRBV11-2 and TRBJ2-6, with D tentatively TRBD1 (6 bases). The CDR3 is 17 residues long. V was pared by 1 base and J by 2 bases, with 12 bases between. The germline V gene encodes CDR1 SGHAT and CDR2 FQNNGV. In nucleotides, the CDR3 is TGTGCCAGCAGCTTAGCAACCGGGACAACTGGGGCCAACGTCCTGACTTTC. Translated: CASSLATGTTGANVLTF.

The chain joins TRBV14 to TRBJ1-3; D unclear. Trimming removed 4 bases at V and 0 bases at J, with 10 bases between. The CDR3 has 15 residues. Germline loops: CDR1 SGHDN, CDR2 FVKESK. In nucleotides, the CDR3 is TGTGCCAGCAGCCCCCGGCGGGGCTCTGGAAACACCATATATTTT. Protein product: CASSPRRGSGNTIYF.

V is TRBV9 and J is TRBJ1-2; 10 bases match TRBD1. The CDR3 is made up of 15 amino acids. Trimming cost V 3 bases and J 6 bases; bases outside gene matches: 8. Germline V gene data show CDR1 as SGDLS and CDR2 as YYNGEE. CDR3 sequence reads: CASSGRGQGNDGYTF. In DNA, the CDR3 is TGTGCCAGCAGCGGACGGGGACAGGGGAACGATGGCTACACCTTC.

The J gene is TRBJ2-5, the V gene TRBV28; D may be TRBD1 (7 bases). Trimming removed 6 bases from V and 7 bases from J, with 21 bases in between. This CDR3 spans 15 amino acids. Germline lookup yields CDR1 MDHEN and CDR2 SYDVKM. The CDR3 coding sequence is TGTGCCAGCAGCAAGAGGGACAGCTTCGGGGGGACCCAGTACTTC. This gives the protein CASSKRDSFGGTQYF.

V gene TRBV9 combines with J gene TRBJ1-2, with D possibly matching TRBD1 (5 bases). V lost 0 bases and J lost 4, with 13 bases in between. From germline, CDR1 is SGDLS and CDR2 YYNGEE. The CDR3 covers 15 residues. The CDR3 loop reads CASSVGGTGVYGYTF. The CDR3 DNA reads as TGTGCCAGCAGCGTAGGAGGCACGGGGGTCTATGGCTACACCTTC.